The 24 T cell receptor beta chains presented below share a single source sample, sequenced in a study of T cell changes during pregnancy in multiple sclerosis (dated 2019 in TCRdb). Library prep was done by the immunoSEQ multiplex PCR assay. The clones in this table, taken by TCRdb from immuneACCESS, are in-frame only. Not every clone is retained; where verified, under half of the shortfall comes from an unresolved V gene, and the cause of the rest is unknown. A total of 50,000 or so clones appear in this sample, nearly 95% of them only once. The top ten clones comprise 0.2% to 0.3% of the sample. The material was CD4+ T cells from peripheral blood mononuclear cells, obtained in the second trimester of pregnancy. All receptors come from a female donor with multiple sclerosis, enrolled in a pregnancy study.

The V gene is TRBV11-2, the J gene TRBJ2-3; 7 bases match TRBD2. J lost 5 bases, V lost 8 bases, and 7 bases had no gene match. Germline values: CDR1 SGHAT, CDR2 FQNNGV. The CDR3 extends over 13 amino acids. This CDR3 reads CASHLGRKDTQYF. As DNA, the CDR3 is TGTGCCAGCCACCTCGGGAGGAAAGATACGCAGTATTTT.

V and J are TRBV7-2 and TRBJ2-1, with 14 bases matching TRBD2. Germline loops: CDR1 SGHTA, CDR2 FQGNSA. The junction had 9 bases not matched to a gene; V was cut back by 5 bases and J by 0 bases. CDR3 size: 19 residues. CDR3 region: CASSPLGLAGALSYNEQFF. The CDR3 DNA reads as TGTGCCAGCAGCCCACTGGGACTAGCGGGGGCACTCTCCTACAATGAGCAGTTCTTC.

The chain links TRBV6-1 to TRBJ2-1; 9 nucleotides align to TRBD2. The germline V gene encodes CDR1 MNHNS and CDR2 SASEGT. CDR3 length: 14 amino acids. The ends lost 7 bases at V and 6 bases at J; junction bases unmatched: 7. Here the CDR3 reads CASTRGGDGNEQFF. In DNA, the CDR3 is TGTGCCAGCACCCGCGGGGGGGATGGCAATGAGCAGTTCTTC.

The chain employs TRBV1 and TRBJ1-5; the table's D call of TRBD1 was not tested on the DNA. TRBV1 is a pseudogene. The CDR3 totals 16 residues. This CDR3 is CTSIKRRGHGNQPQHF. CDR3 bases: TGCACCAGCATTAAAAGGAGGGGGCACGGCAATCAGCCCCAGCATTTT.

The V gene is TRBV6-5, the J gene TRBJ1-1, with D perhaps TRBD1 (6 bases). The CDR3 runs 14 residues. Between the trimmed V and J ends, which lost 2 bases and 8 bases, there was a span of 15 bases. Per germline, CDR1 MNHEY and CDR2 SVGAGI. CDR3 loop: CASSYTGYGGEAFF. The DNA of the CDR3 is TGTGCCAGCAGTTACACAGGGTATGGTGGGGAAGCTTTCTTT.

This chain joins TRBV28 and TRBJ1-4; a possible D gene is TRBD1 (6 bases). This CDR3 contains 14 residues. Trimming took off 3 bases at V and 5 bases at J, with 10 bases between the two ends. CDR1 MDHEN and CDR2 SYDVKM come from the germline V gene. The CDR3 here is CASSFRGINEKLFF. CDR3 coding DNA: TGTGCCAGCAGTTTTAGGGGGATAAATGAAAAACTGTTTTTT.

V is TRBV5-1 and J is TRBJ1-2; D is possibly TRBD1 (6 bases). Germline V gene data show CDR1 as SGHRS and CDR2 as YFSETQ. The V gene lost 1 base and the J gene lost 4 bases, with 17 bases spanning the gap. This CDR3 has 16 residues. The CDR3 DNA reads TGCGCCAGCAGCTTGACAGGGCAGGGGCCCGGCTATGGCTACACCTTC. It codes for CASSLTGQGPGYGYTF.

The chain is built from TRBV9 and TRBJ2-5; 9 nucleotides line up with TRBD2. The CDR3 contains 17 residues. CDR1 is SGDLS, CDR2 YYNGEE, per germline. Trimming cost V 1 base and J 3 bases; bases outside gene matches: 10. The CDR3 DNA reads TGTGCCAGCAGCGTATGGGCGGCTAGCGGGGCCGAAGAGACCCAGTACTTC. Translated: CASSVWAASGAEETQYF.

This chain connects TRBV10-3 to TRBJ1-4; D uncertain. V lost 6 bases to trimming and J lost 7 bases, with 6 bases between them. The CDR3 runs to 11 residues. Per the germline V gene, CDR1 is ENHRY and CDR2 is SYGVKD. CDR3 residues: CAISGIEKLFF. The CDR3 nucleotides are TGTGCCATCAGCGGGATTGAAAAACTGTTTTTT.

The CDR3 DNA reads TGTGCCAGCAGCGTAGGGGGGGTAGGCAATCAGCCCCAGCATTTT. This translates into CASSVGGVGNQPQHF. The chain uses TRBV9 and TRBJ1-5; D might be TRBD1 (5 bases). Trimming removed 0 bases at V and 2 bases at J, with 9 bases between. CDR1 and CDR2 (germline): SGDLS, YYNGEE. There are 15 residues in the CDR3.

As DNA, the CDR3 is TGCGCCAGCAGTCAACTTTTACCCCAGGACAGTTCTTATAGCAATCAGCCCCAGCATTTT. Translated, it gives CASSQLLPQDSSYSNQPQHF. The chain is built from TRBV23-1 and TRBJ1-5, with a tentative D call TRBD1 (6 bases). TRBV23-1 belongs to the ORF category, with a function that is uncertain. The CDR3 runs to 20 residues. V gave up 2 bases and J gave up 0 bases, with 23 bases separating them.

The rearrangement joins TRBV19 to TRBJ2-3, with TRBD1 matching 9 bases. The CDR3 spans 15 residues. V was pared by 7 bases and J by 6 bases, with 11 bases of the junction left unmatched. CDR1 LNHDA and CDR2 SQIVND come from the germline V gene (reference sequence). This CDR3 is CASKSWDRVGDTQYF. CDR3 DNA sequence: TGTGCCAGTAAAAGCTGGGACAGGGTCGGGGATACGCAGTATTTT.

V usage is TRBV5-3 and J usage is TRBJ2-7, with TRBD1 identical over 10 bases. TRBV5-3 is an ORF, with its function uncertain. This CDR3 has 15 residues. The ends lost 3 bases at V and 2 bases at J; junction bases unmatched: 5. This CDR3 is CARSWLTGGPYEQYF. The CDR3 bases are TGTGCCAGAAGCTGGTTGACAGGGGGCCCCTACGAGCAGTACTTC.

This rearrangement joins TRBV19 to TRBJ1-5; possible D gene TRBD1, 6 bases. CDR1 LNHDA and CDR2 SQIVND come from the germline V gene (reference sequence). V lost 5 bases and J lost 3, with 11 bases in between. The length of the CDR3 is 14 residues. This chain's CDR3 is CASSAQGYNQPQHF. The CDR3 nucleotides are TGTGCCAGTAGTGCACAGGGTTACAATCAGCCCCAGCATTTT.

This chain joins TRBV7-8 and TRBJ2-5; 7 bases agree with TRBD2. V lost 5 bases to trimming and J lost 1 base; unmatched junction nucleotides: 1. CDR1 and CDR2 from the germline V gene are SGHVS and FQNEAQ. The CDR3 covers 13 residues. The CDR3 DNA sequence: TGTGCCAGCAGCCGGACTAGCCAAGAGACCCAGTACTTC. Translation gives CASSRTSQETQYF.

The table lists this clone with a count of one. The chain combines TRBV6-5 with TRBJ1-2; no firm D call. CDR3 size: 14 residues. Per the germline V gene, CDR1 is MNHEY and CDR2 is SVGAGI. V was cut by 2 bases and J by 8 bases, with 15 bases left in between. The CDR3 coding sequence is TGTGCCAGCAGTTACCTGGGCCCATCGGGAGGCTACACCTTC. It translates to CASSYLGPSGGYTF.

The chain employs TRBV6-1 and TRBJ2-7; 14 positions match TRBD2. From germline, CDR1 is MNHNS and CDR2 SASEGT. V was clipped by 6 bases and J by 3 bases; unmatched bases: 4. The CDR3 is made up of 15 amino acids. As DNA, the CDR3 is TGTGCCAGCAGAGGACTAGCGGGGGGCCGCTACGAGCAGTACTTC. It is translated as CASRGLAGGRYEQYF.

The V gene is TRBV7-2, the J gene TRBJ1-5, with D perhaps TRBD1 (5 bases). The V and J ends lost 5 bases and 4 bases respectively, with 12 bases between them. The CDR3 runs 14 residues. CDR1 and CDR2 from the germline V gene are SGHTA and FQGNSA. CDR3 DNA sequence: TGTGCCAGCAGCCCCCAGGGCGCGAATCAGCCCCAGCATTTT. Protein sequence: CASSPQGANQPQHF.

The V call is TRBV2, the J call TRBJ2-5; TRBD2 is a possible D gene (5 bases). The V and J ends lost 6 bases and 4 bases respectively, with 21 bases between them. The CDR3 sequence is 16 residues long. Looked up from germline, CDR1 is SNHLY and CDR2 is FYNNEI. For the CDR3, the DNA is TGTGCCAGCAGAGGAGTAAGCGGCGGTATTCGAGAGACCCAGTACTTC. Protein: CASRGVSGGIRETQYF. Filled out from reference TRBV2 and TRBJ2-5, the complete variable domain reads EPEVTQTPSHQVTQMGQEVILRCVPISNHLYFYWYRQILGQKVEFLVSFYNNEISEKSEIFDDQFSVERPDGSNFTLKIRSTKLEDSAMYFCASRGVSGGIRETQYFGPGTRLLVL.

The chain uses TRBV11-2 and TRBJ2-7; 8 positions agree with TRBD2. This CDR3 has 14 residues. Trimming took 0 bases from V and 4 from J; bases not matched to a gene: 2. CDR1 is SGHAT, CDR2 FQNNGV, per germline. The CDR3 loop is CASSLEPGGYEQYF. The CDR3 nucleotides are TGTGCCAGCAGCTTAGAACCGGGGGGGTACGAGCAGTACTTC.

In DNA form, the CDR3 reads TGTGCCAGCAGCTTAGGGCCGTCAACTAATGAAAAACTGTTTTTT. The encoded protein is CASSLGPSTNEKLFF. The chain combines TRBV7-7 with TRBJ1-4; D not certain. V was shortened by 1 base and J by 0 bases, with 6 bases between the two germline ends. In germline, CDR1 is SSHAT, CDR2 FNYEAQ (reference sequence). The CDR3 totals 15 residues. The complete variable domain, with remaining parts taken from reference TRBV7-7 and TRBJ1-4, reads GAGVSQSPRYKVTKRGQDVTLRCDPISSHATLYWYQQALGQGPEFLTYFNYEAQPDKSGLPSDRFSAERPEGSISTLTIQRTEQRDSAMYRCASSLGPSTNEKLFFGSGTQLSVL.

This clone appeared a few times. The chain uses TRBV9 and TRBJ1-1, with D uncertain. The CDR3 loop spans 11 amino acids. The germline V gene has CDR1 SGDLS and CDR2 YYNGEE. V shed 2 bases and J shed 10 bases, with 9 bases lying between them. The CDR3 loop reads CASSVNVGAFF. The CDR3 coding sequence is TGTGCCAGCAGCGTTAACGTCGGAGCTTTCTTT.

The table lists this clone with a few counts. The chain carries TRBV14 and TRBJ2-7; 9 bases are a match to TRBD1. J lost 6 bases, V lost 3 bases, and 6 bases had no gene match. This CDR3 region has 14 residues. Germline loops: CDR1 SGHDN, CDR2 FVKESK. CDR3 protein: CASSQTPTGGEQYF. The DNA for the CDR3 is TGTGCCAGCAGCCAGACCCCGACAGGGGGCGAGCAGTACTTC.

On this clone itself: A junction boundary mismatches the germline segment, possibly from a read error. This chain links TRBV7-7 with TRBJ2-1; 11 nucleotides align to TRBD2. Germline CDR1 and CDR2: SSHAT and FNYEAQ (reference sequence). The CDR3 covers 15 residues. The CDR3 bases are TGTGCTAGCAGCTTATCCGGGACTAGCGGCGGTGAGCAGTTCTTC. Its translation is CASSLSGTSGGEQFF.